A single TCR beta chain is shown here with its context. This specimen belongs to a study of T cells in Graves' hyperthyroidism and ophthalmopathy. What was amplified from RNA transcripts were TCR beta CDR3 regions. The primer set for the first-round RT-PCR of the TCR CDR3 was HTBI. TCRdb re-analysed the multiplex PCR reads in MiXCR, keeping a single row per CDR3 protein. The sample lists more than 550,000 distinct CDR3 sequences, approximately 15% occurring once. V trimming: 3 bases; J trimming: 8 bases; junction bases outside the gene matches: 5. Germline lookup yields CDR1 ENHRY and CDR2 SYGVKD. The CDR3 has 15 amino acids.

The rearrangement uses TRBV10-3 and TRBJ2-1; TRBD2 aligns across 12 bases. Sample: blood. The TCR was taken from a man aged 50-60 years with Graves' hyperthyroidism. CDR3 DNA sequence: TGTGCCATCAGTGAAGGGCTAGCGGGAGGGGATGAGCAGTTCTTC. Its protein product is CAISEGLAGGDEQFF.